The 26 T cell receptor beta chains given below trace back to one sample, sequenced in a study of Graves' ophthalmopathy and Graves' hyperthyroidism. TCR beta CDR3 amplification used RNA transcripts. HTBI primers served in a first-round RT-PCR, which a second-round multiplex PCR followed. TCRdb ran MiXCR on the multiplex PCR reads and lists one entry per CDR3 protein. The data show 210,000 or so distinct CDR3 sequences, roughly 27% seen once. Sequences were obtained from peripheral blood. The source is a man between 50 and 59 years old with Graves' ophthalmopathy.

This clonotype was recorded many times. The chain joins TRBV28 to TRBJ2-5; TRBD1 might be the D (5 bases). The germline gives CDR1 MDHEN, CDR2 SYDVKM. Trimming removed 2 bases from V and 5 bases from J, with 9 bases in between. This CDR3 is built from 13 residues. The CDR3 bases are TGTGCCAGCAGTTTACAGGGTTGGGAGACCCAGTACTTC. Encoded protein: CASSLQGWETQYF.

The V gene is TRBV6-1, the J gene TRBJ2-5; TRBD2 agrees at 9 bases. This CDR3 contains 15 residues. Germline lookup yields CDR1 MNHNS and CDR2 SASEGT. Trimming at V came to 6 bases and at J to 5 bases, leaving 10 bases not matched to a gene. The CDR3 nucleotides are TGTGCCAGCAGCCCCCGGCTAGCGGGATCGGAGACCCAGTACTTC. Its translation: CASSPRLAGSETQYF.

This clonotype was seen repeatedly, ten times or more. J is TRBJ1-1 and V is TRBV6-5; 9 nucleotides agree with TRBD1. Germline V lookup: CDR1 MNHEY, CDR2 SVGAGI. After removal of 6 bases from V and 8 bases from J, the junction contained 10 bases not matched to a gene. This CDR3 is 14 amino acids long. For the CDR3, the DNA is TGTGCCAGCAGGCTTCCGGGACAGGGATTCGAAGCTTTCTTT. Its protein is CASRLPGQGFEAFF.

This clonotype was detected only a few times. The J gene is TRBJ2-5, the V gene TRBV10-3, with D possibly TRBD1 on 6 matching bases. Germline-derived CDR1 and CDR2 are ENHRY and SYGVKD. CDR3 size: 15 residues. Trimming took off 3 bases at V and 2 bases at J, with 13 bases between the two ends. In nucleotides, the CDR3 is TGTGCCATCAGTGACTCGGACAGCATACAAGAGACCCAGTACTTC. This codes for CAISDSDSIQETQYF.

This clonotype was found many times. This rearrangement joins TRBV27 to TRBJ1-5; D is undetermined. The CDR3 covers 14 residues. Trimming pared 3 bases from V and 3 bases from J, leaving 9 bases between. The germline gives CDR1 MNHEY, CDR2 SMNVEV (reference sequence). The CDR3 is CASSFGQNNQPQHF. The CDR3 DNA is TGTGCCAGCAGTTTCGGGCAGAACAATCAGCCCCAGCATTTT.

V and J are TRBV6-1 and TRBJ1-1; possibly TRBD1 for D (5 bases). The length of the CDR3 is 14 residues. Germline V gene sequence: CDR1 MNHNS, CDR2 SASEGT. Deletions cut 8 bases from V and 3 bases from J, with 16 bases between. The CDR3 is CASHLGVLDTEAFF. Here the CDR3 DNA reads TGTGCCAGCCACCTGGGGGTCTTGGACACTGAAGCTTTCTTT.

There are many counts of this clonotype. The chain employs TRBV20-1 and TRBJ2-2; D is perhaps TRBD1 (6 bases). V was pared by 4 bases and J by 0 bases, with 12 bases between. The CDR3 runs 15 residues. CDR1 is DFQATT, CDR2 SNEGSKA, per germline (reference sequence). CDR3 nucleotide sequence: TGCAGTGCTATAAACAGGGAATCGAACACCGGGGAGCTGTTTTTT. It yields the protein CSAINRESNTGELFF.

This clonotype was picked up many times. This chain connects TRBV29-1 to TRBJ2-5, with no clear D. The CDR3 is 12 amino acids. Germline V CDR1 and CDR2: SQVTM, ANQGSEA. Deletions cut 7 bases from V and 5 bases from J, with 14 bases between. CDR3 protein: CSALDGRETQYF. DNA for the CDR3: TGCAGCGCCCTTGACGGTAGGGAGACCCAGTACTTC.

The chain couples TRBV24-1 to TRBJ2-7, with unresolved D. The CDR3 spans 13 residues. CDR1 is KGHDR, CDR2 SFDVKD, per germline. Trimming took 2 bases from V and 3 from J, leaving 7 bases between them. The CDR3 region is CATSDSRLYEQYF. The CDR3 nucleotides are TGTGCCACCAGTGATTCCCGACTCTACGAGCAGTACTTC.

This clonotype was picked up many times. The chain uses TRBV28 and TRBJ1-1; the D is unclear. V dropped 2 bases and J dropped 3 bases, with 10 bases sitting between them. The CDR3 has 14 amino acids. Per germline, CDR1 MDHEN and CDR2 SYDVKM. CDR3 coding DNA: TGTGCCAGCAGTTTAGTGGTTGGATACACTGAAGCTTTCTTT. This translates into CASSLVVGYTEAFF.

The rearrangement uses TRBV6-1 and TRBJ2-7; 7 bases fit TRBD2. The V and J ends lost 6 bases and 3 bases, in that order; junction bases with no gene match: 5. The CDR3 spans 13 residues. CDR1 MNHNS and CDR2 SASEGT come from the germline V gene. CDR3 sequence reads: CASRRTSLYEQYF. The CDR3 DNA is TGTGCCAGCAGGCGGACTAGTCTCTACGAGCAGTACTTC.

This clonotype was seen many times. The chain's CDR3 is CASSPRGRGVYEQYF. DNA for the CDR3: TGTGCCAGCAGCCCAAGGGGTAGGGGAGTCTACGAGCAGTACTTC. The chain recombines TRBV27 with TRBJ2-7; D might be TRBD1 or TRBD2, each matching 5 bases. Germline CDR1 MNHEY, CDR2 SMNVEV (reference sequence). Trimming removed 6 bases at V and 3 bases at J, with 18 bases between. The length of the CDR3 is 15 residues.

This sequence joins TRBV28 and TRBJ2-5; possibly TRBD1 for D (6 bases). This CDR3 comprises 14 residues. Trimming removed 4 bases at V and 6 bases at J, with 15 bases between. Germline values: CDR1 MDHEN, CDR2 SYDVKM. CDR3 coding DNA: TGTGCCAGCAGTTCCCTAGGGGGAGAGAAGACCCAGTACTTC. As protein: CASSSLGGEKTQYF.

The J gene is TRBJ1-2, the V gene TRBV24-1, with TRBD1 matching over 8 bases. Germline trimming cut 9 bases from V and 7 bases from J; bases unmatched to any gene: 12. Germline V gives CDR1 KGHDR, CDR2 SFDVKD. The CDR3 loop spans 14 amino acids. The CDR3, as DNA: TGTGCCACCTCGCCCTCTGACAGGGGTGGTGGCTACACCTTC. Residues: CATSPSDRGGGYTF.

J is TRBJ1-2 and V is TRBV6-5; D remains ambiguous. V was pared by 6 bases and J by 3 bases, with 5 bases between. Germline V CDR1 and CDR2: MNHEY, SVGAGI. The CDR3 totals 11 residues. CDR3 residues: CASRRDYGYTF. For the CDR3, the DNA is TGTGCCAGCAGGCGGGACTATGGCTACACCTTC.

V gene TRBV14 combines with J gene TRBJ1-5; D unclear. Trimming pared 3 bases from V and 0 bases from J, leaving 9 bases between. Germline CDR1 is SGHDN and CDR2 is FVKESK. The CDR3 is 15 residues long. CDR3 nucleotides: TGTGCCAGCAGCCAGGAGGCTAATAGCAATCAGCCCCAGCATTTT. Translating gives CASSQEANSNQPQHF.

The CDR3 spells CASSQWDRGGSYEQYF. CDR3 in DNA: TGCGCCAGCAGCCAGTGGGACAGGGGGGGAAGCTACGAGCAGTACTTC. The chain combines TRBV5-1 with TRBJ2-7, with TRBD1 matching 11 bases. Germline trimming cut 4 bases from V and 3 bases from J; bases unmatched to any gene: 9. Looked up from germline, CDR1 is SGHRS and CDR2 is YFSETQ. The CDR3 extends over 16 amino acids.

This clonotype was counted many times. The chain has TRBV27 and TRBJ1-1; D unclear. CDR1 is MNHEY and CDR2 is SMNVEV in the germline V gene (reference sequence). Trimming removed 7 bases from V and 5 bases from J, with 5 bases in between. The CDR3 loop spans 10 amino acids. The CDR3 sequence is CASMRTEAFF. CDR3 in DNA: TGTGCCAGCATGAGGACTGAAGCTTTCTTT.

This chain links TRBV6-2 or TRBV6-3 with TRBJ1-1; TRBD1 is a possible D gene (5 bases). Germline-derived CDR1 and CDR2 are MNHEY and SVGEGT. The CDR3 contains 13 residues. Trimming shortened V by 5 bases and J by 2 bases, and 9 bases separated the two germline ends. CDR3 bases: TGTGCCAGCAGTGGGGGACCTAACACTGAAGCTTTCTTT. This encodes CASSGGPNTEAFF.

CDR3 region: CASSLGQLGETQYF. For the CDR3, the DNA is TGTGCCAGCAGTTTAGGTCAATTAGGAGAGACCCAGTACTTC. This chain connects TRBV27 to TRBJ2-5, with D uncertain. Trimming removed 2 bases from V and 4 bases from J, with 11 bases in between. The germline gives CDR1 MNHEY, CDR2 SMNVEV (reference sequence). This CDR3 is built from 14 residues.

At least ten counts were recorded for this clonotype. The chain has TRBV25-1 and TRBJ1-1; perhaps TRBD1 as D (6 bases). Germline lookup yields CDR1 MGHDK and CDR2 SYGVNS. Trimming removed 6 bases from V and 3 bases from J, with 17 bases in between. The length of the CDR3 is 15 residues. CDR3 sequence reads: CASRIYGGSHTEAFF. The CDR3 DNA reads TGTGCCAGCAGAATATATGGGGGCAGTCACACTGAAGCTTTCTTT.

The table lists this clonotype with many counts. The chain combines TRBV7-2 with TRBJ1-1; D is undetermined. CDR3 size: 14 residues. Germline lookup yields CDR1 SGHTA and CDR2 FQGNSA. With 6 bases removed from V and 0 bases from J, the gap between germline ends came to 11 bases. CDR3 region: CASRRSRMNTEAFF. CDR3 nucleotides: TGTGCCAGCAGACGTTCTCGGATGAACACTGAAGCTTTCTTT.

There are many counts of this clonotype. The chain has TRBV12-3 or TRBV12-4 and TRBJ1-2; 9 bases are shared with TRBD1. The CDR3 is 14 amino acids. J lost 8 bases, V lost 6 bases, and 10 bases had no gene match. For the CDR3, the DNA is TGTGCCAGCAGCCGAACCTGGACAGGGGACGGCTACACCTTC. Its translation: CASSRTWTGDGYTF.

This clonotype was detected ten times or more. The genes are TRBV12-3 or TRBV12-4 and TRBJ2-5; tentative D call: TRBD1 (6 bases). The CDR3 length is 14 residues. V lost 5 bases and J 1 base, leaving 11 bases between the germline ends. Here the CDR3 DNA reads TGTGCCAGCAGTAGCGGACAGATCCAAGAGACCCAGTACTTC. Its protein is CASSSGQIQETQYF.

This clonotype was seen at least ten times. The chain uses TRBV4-1 and TRBJ2-7; 7 bases agree with TRBD1. The length of the CDR3 is 17 residues. Germline-derived CDR1 and CDR2 are MGHRA and YSYEKL. V shed 0 bases, J shed 3 bases, and the junction held 11 bases outside the gene matches. The CDR3 nucleotides read TGCGCCAGCAGCCAAGATAGTCTTGGGGACAGAGACTACGAGCAGTACTTC. Amino acid sequence: CASSQDSLGDRDYEQYF.

In its sample, this clonotype was seen many times. V is TRBV12-5 and J is TRBJ1-5; D gene unclear. Deletions cut 1 base from V and 3 bases from J, with 1 base between. The CDR3 consists of 12 residues. Germline assignment: CDR1 LGHNT and CDR2 FRNRAP. This chain's CDR3 is CASGLDNQPQHF. The CDR3 nucleotides read TGTGCTAGTGGTTTGGACAATCAGCCCCAGCATTTT. Full variable domain (rest looked up from reference TRBV12-5 and TRBJ1-5): DARVTQTPRHKVTEMGQEVTMRCQPILGHNTVFWYRQTMMQGLELLAYFRNRAPLDDSGMPKDRFSAEMPDATLATLKIQPSEPRDSAVYFCASGLDNQPQHFGDGTRLSIL.